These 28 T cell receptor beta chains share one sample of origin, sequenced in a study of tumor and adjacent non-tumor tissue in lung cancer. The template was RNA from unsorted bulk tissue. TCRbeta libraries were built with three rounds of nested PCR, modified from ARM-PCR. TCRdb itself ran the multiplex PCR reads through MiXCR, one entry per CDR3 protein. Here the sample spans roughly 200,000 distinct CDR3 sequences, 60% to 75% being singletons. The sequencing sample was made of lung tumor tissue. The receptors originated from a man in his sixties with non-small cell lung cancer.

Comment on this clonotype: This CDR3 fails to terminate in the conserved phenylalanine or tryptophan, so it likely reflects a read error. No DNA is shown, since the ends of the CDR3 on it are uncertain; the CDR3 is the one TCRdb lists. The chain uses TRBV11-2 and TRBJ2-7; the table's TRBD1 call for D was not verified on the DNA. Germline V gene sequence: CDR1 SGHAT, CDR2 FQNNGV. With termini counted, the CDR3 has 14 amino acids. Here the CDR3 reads CASSPIDRLYEHYL.

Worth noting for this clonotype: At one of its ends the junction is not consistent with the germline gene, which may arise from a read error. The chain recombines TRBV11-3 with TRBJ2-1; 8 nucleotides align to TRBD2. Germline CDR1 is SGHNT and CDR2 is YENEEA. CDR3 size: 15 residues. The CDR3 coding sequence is TGTGCCAGTGGCTTAGGCGGGGGGACTTACATTGAGCAGTTGTTC. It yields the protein CASGLGGGTYIEQLF.

The CDR3 is CVTTPVSTDTQYF. CDR3 coding DNA: TGTGTCACTACCCCCGTTAGCACAGATACGCAGTATTTT. The V gene is TRBV12-3 or TRBV12-4, the J gene TRBJ2-3; D is unclear. There are 13 residues in the CDR3.

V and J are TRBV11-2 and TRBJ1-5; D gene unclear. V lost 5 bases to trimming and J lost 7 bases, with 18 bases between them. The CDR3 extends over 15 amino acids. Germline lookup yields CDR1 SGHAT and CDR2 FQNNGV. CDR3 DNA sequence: TGTGCCAGCAGCGCCCTCGGTAGGACTGGCCAGCCCCAGCATTTT. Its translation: CASSALGRTGQPQHF.

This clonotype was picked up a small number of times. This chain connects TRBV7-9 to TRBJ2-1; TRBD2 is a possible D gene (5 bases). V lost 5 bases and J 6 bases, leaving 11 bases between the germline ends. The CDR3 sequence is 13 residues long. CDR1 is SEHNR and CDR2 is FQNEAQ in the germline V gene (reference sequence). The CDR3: CASSNLGVNEQFF. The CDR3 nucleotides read TGTGCCAGCAGCAACCTCGGGGTCAATGAGCAGTTCTTC.

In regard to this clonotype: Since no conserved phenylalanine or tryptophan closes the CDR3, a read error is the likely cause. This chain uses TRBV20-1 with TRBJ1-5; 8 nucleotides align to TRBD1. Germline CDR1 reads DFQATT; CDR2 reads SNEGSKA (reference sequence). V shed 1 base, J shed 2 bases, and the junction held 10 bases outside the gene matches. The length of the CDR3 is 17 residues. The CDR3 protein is CSARASSGGVGNQPQHL. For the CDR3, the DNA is TGCAGTGCTAGAGCCTCCTCAGGGGGCGTGGGCAATCAGCCCCAGCATCTT.

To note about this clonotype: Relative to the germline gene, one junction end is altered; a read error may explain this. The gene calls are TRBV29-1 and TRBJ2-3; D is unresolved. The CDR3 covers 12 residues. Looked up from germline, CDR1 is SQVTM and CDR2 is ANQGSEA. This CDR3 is CSALAGPDTQFF. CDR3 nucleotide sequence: TGCAGCGCCCTCGCCGGTCCGGATACGCAGTTTTTT.

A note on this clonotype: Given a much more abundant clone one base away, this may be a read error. Here the CDR3 reads CSASPRVEVSPLYF. As DNA, the CDR3 is TGCAGTGCTAGTCCCAGGGTCGAGGTGTCACCCCTCTACTTT. The gene calls are TRBV20-1 and TRBJ1-6; D might be TRBD1 (5 bases). This CDR3 region has 14 residues. Germline V gives CDR1 DFQATT, CDR2 SNEGSKA (reference sequence).

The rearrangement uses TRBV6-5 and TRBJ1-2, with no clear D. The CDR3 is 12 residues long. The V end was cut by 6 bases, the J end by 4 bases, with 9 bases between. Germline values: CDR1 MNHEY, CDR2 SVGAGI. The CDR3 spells CASSPGLYGYTF. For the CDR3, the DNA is TGTGCCAGCAGCCCCGGACTCTATGGCTACACCTTC.

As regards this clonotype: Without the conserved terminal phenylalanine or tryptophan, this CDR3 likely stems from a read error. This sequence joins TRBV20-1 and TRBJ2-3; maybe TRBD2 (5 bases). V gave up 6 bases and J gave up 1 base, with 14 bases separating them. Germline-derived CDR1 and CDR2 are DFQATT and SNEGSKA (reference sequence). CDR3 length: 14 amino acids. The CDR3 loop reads CSAPTGSRTDTQYI. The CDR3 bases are TGCAGTGCGCCCACTGGGAGTCGCACAGATACGCAGTATATT.

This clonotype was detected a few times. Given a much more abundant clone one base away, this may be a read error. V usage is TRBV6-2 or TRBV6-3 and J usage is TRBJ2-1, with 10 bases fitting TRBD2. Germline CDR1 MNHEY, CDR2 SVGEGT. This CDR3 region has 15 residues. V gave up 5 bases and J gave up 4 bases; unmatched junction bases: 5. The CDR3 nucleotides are TGTGCCAGCAGTCCCCAGACTAGCGGGTACAATGAGCAGTTCTTC. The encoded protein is CASSPQTSGYNEQFF.

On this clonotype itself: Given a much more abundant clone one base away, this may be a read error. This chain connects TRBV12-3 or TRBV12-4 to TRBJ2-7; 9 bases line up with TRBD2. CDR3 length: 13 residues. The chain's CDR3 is CASNSGSSYVQYF. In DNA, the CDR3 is TGTGCCAGCAATAGCGGGAGCTCCTACGTGCAGTACTTC.

The CDR3 region is CSSPAMGRASAFF. CDR3 coding DNA: TGCAGTTCTCCCGCGATGGGGAGGGCATCAGCTTTCTTT. The chain combines TRBV20-1 with TRBJ1-1; D not certain. Germline-derived CDR1 and CDR2 are DFQATT and SNEGSKA (reference sequence). This CDR3 contains 13 residues. The ends were cut back, 8 bases at V and 10 bases at J, with 23 bases in the middle.

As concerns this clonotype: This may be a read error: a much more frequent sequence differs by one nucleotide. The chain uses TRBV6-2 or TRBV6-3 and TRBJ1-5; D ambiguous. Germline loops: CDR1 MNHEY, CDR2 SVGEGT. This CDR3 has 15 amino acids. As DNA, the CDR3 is TGTGCCAGAAGTTACGGAGGTTATAGCAATCAGCCCCAGCATTTT. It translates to CARSYGGYSNQPQHF.

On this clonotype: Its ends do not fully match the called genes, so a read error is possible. The CDR3 here is CACSLGRVSGDTQYF. CDR3 DNA sequence: TGTGCCTGCAGCTTGGGGAGGGTCAGTGGAGATACGCAGTATTTT. The chain has TRBV11-3 and TRBJ2-3; TRBD2 matches 7 bases. Looked up from germline, CDR1 is SGHNT and CDR2 is YENEEA. This CDR3 spans 15 amino acids.

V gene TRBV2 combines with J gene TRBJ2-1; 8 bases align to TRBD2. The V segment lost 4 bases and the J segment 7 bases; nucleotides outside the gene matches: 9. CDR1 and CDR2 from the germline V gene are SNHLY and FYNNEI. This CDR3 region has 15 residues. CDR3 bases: TGTGCCAGCAGTGGGACCGGGACTAGGGGGAATGAGCAGTTCTTC. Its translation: CASSGTGTRGNEQFF.

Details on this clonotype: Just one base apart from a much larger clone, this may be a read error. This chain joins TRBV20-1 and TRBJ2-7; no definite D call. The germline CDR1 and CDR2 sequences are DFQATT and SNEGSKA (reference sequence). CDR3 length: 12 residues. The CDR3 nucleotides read TGCAGTGCTAGAGATCAATCGTGGCAGTTGTGCTTC. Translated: CSARDQSWQLCF.

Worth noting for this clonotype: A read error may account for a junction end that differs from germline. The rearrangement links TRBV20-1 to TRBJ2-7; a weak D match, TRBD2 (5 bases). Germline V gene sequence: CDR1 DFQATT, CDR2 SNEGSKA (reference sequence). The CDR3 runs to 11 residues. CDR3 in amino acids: CNATSGHEQYF. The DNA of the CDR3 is TGCAATGCTACGAGCGGCCACGAGCAGTACTTC.

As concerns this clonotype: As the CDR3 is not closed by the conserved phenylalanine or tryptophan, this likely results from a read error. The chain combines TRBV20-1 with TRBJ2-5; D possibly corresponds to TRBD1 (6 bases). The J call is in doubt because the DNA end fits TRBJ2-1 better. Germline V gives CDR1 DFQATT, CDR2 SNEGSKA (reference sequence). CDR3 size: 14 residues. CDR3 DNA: TGCAGTGCTAGGGTTGGGGGACACCAAGAGACCCAGTTCATC. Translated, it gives CSARVGGHQETQFI.

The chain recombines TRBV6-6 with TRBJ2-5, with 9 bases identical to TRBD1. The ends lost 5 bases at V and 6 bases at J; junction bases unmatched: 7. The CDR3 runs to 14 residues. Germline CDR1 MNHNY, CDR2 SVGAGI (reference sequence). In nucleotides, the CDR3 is TGTGCCAGCAGTATGGGACAGGGTAGCAAGACCCAGTACTTC. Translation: CASSMGQGSKTQYF.

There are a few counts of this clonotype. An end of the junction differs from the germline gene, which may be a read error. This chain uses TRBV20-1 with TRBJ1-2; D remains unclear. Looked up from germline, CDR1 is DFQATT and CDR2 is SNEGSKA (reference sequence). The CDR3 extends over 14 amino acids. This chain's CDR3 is CSASECRSLYDYTF. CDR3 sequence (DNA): TGCAGTGCTTCGGAGTGTCGTTCTTTATATGACTACACCTTC.

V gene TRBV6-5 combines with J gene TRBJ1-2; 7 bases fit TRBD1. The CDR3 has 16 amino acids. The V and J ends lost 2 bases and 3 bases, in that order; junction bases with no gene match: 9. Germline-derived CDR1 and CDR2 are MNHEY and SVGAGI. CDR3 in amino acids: CASSYIDREVDYGYTF. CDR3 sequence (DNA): TGTGCCAGCAGTTACATCGACAGGGAAGTTGACTATGGCTACACCTTC.

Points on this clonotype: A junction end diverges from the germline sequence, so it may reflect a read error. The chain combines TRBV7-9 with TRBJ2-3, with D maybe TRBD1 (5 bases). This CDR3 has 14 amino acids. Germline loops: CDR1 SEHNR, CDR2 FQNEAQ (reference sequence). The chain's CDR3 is CASRTGINTDTQYF. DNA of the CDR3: TGTGCCAGCAGAACAGGAATTAACACAGATACGCAATATTTT.

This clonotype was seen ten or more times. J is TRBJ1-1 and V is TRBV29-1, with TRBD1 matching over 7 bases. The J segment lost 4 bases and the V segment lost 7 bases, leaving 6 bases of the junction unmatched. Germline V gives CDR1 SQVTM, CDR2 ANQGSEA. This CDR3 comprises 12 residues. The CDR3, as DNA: TGCAGCGCCTATTCAGGGGGCACTGAAGCTTTCTTT. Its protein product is CSAYSGGTEAFF.

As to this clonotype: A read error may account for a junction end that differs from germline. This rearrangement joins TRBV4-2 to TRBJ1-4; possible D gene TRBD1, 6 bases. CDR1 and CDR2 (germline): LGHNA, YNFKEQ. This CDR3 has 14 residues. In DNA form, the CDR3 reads TGTGTCAGCAACCAGGACCTACAGGGTGAAAGACTGTTTTTT. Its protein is CVSNQDLQGERLFF.

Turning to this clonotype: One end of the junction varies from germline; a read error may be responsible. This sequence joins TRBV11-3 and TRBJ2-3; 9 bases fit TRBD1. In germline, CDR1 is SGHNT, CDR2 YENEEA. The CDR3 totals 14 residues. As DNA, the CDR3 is TGTGCCATCAGCCCCGGACAGGGGACAAATACGCAGTATTTT. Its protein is CAISPGQGTNTQYF.

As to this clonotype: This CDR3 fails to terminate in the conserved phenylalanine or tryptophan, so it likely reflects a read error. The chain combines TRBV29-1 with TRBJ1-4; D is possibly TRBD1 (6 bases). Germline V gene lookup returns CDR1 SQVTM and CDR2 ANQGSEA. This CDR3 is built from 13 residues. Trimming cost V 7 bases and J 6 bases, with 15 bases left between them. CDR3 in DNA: TGCAGCGCCCCAGGGGAGAGCGATGAAAAACTGTTTTAT. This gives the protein CSAPGESDEKLFY.

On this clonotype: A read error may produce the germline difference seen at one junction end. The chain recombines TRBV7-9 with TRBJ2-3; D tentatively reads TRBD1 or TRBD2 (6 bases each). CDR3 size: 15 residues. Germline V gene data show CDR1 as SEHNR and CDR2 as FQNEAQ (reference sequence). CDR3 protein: CTSSLRGQGTDTQYF. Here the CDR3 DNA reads TGTACCAGCAGCTTACGGGGGCAGGGAACAGATACGCAGTATTTT.